This T cell receptor (beta chain) was sequenced for a study of OX40 agonist ivuxolimab in advanced cancers. Study information: An agonistic anti-OX40 (CD134) antibody, ivuxolimab, was used to treat the patients. Of mixed ages from about 20 to 80 and averaging around 60 years, the group was roughly 83% male. Findings and limits, study-wide: CD4+ and CD8+ blood T cells expanded clonally by week 6 at 0.1 to 3.0 mg/kg. People who partly responded at 0.1-3.0 mg/kg had some of the least clonal expansion seen.

Concerning this clone: No antigen is known for it.

Germline V gene data show CDR1 as ENHRY and CDR2 as SYGVKD. V was cut by 8 bases and J by 4 bases, with 8 bases left in between. The CDR3 is made up of 11 amino acids. Assay used: immunoSEQ multiplex PCR; TCRdb lists only in-frame clones, some missing. The sample has tens of thousands of clones, about 85% seen once; the top ten hold over 3%. This clonotype originated in an adult with an advanced solid tumor such as melanoma, head and neck, liver or kidney cancer. The V call is TRBV10-3, the J call TRBJ1-1; D is uncertain. Sequencing was performed on CD4+ or CD8+ T cells sorted from blood, taken in a trial of the OX40 agonist ivuxolimab. CDR3 DNA sequence: TGTGCCATCGCGGTCGGCACTGAAGCTTTCTTT. This translates into CAIAVGTEAFF.